This T cell receptor beta chain was sequenced in a study of identical twins (dated by TCRdb to about 2016). A note on the overall study: To test whether fetal clonotypes persist, this study deep-sequenced TCR alpha and beta repertoires from monozygotic twins, from unrelated adults of various ages, and from cord blood. To rule out contamination, replicate twin experiments were performed at different times with different library preparation protocols. General conclusions and limits of the study: Fewer insertions were carried by abundant cord blood beta clonotypes; a weaker similar trend was observed in young adult naive repertoires, while no such trend was observed in memory repertoires. Because the same donors could not be followed over many years, the conclusions depended on cross-sectional statistical analysis. Out-of-frame TCR alpha sharing in monozygotic twins was systematically underestimated by recombination models, whereas sharing between unrelated individuals was in agreement with the recombination models. In beta out-of-frame sequences, excess twin sharing was weaker, because having fewer shared sequences lowered the signal-to-noise ratio. Out-of-frame TCR alpha sequences shared between twins showed an excess of low generation-probability sequences compared with coincidental sharing between unrelated individuals. Invariant T cells such as MAIT and iNKT could partly confound zero-insertion analyses, though diverse VJ usage argued against this for most clonotypes.

A few counts support this clonotype. Its antigen target is currently unknown. No qualities accompany the bases; no much larger clone lies one base away. Every donor in the study was a healthy Caucasian. The twin cohort consisted of three pairs of female monozygotic twins, all aged roughly 18 to 30 years. CD4+ and CD8+ T cell populations were isolated with positive isolation kits from Invitrogen. Library prep was done by 5' RACE. Sequencing was carried out with an Illumina HiSeq 2000. A universal primer binding site was introduced by template switching, and a unique molecular identifier was present in the final cDNA, enabling accurate counting of TCR cDNA molecules. First-strand cDNA for TCR alpha and beta chains was synthesized from specific primers in the conserved constant-segment region. To control for contamination, each cDNA library was double barcoded with a SMART-Mk sample barcode plus Illumina barcodes. Two successive PCR steps introduced TruSeq adapter sequences along with Illumina sample barcodes. TCR alpha and beta cDNA libraries were sequenced on the Illumina HiSeq platform with custom primers. The source study handled its data this way. Unique molecular identifiers were extracted from raw reads with MiGEC, and CDR3 positions were determined with MiXCR. For each individual, recombination models were inferred using an EM algorithm with the repgenHMM and IGoR tools. Shared clonotype analysis was performed with the tcR package in R, normalizing sharing by the product of cloneset sizes. Out-of-frame nonproductive sequences were analyzed to study raw recombination free of thymic and clonal selection effects. Through fastp at Q25 and MiXCR, TCRdb rebuilt clones from the public reads, retaining in-frame beta chains. Rows matching on CDR3 protein sequence are summarized as one entry with the most common DNA and genes. The V and J calls were not made by the authors but by TCRdb's processing. In this sample the table shows about 490,000 distinct CDR3 sequences, over 12% of which occur a single time. The biggest ten clones account for roughly 0.44% of the sample.

From its cysteine to its phenylalanine, the CDR3 spans 16 amino acids. The entry retains the CDR3 DNA only, 48 bases that are in frame from base 1. Looking up the germline V gene yields CDR1 ENHRY and CDR2 SYGVKD. Between the V and J ends, shortened by 4 bases and 7 bases respectively, the junction contains 22 bases. These same records also appear under a second study, on yellow fever vaccine responses in identical twins. As described in the second report: According to the authors, the vaccine-induced T cell response in identical twins seemed to be partly convergent and partly specific to each individual. The study precisely tracked vaccine-responding T cell clones in identical twins.

The sample consisted of CD4+ T cells sorted from blood. This sequence uses TRBV10-3 and TRBJ1-1, with the D gene uncertain. This TCR derives from a young woman in good health. In nucleotide form, the sequence is TGTGCCATCAGTGTAGGAAAGGGTCACCGGACCGATGAAGCTTTCTTT. Its translation is CAISVGKGHRTDEAFF.